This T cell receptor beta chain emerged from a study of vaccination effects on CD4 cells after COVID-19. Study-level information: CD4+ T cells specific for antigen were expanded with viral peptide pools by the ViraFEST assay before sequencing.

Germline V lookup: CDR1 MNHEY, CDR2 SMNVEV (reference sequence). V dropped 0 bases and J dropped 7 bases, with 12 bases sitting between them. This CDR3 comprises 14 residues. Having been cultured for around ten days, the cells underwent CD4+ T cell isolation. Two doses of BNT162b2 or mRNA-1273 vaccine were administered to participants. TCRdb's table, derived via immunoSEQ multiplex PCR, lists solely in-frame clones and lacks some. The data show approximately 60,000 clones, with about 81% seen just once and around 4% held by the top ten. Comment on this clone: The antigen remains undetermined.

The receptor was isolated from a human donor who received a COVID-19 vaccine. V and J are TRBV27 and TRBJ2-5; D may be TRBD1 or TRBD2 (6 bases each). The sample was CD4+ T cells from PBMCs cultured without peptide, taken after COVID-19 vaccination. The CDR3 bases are TGTGCCAGCAGTTTATCGCCAAAGGGGGGGACCCAGTACTTC. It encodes CASSLSPKGGTQYF.